A selection of T cell receptor beta chains follows, all from one sample in a study of OX40 agonist ivuxolimab in advanced cancers. Profiling relied on immunoSEQ multiplex PCR, and the TCRdb table lists in-frame clones only, not all of them. The sample contains around 35,000 clones, about 88% of which appear only once. The specimen comprised CD4+ or CD8+ T cells sorted from blood, sampled in a trial of the OX40 agonist ivuxolimab. The origin of the receptors is an adult with an advanced solid tumor such as melanoma, head and neck, liver or kidney cancer. Both conserved end residues are part of each CDR3. Each record gives: D gene, J gene, clone size, V gene, CDR3 DNA, CDR3 protein. The D gene is left open where the match is weak. Not all rows give a size; the values are once, few, many and, for expanded clones, a class.

. TRBJ1-5 . TRBV27 TGTGCCAGCAGTCCTGGGACGGGTGGTCAGCCCCAGCATTTT CASSPGTGGQPQHF
. TRBJ1-5 . TRBV28 TGTGCCAGCAGTTTAAAGGGGGTCGGGTTTGGGCAGCCCCAGCATTTT CASSLKGVGFGQPQHF
. TRBJ1-1 . TRBV20-1 TGCAGTGCCCATACCTGGACTGAAGCTTTCTTT CSAHTWTEAFF
TRBD2 TRBJ2-7 . TRBV10-1 TGCGCCAGCAGCAAGGGACTAGCGAGGTACGAGCAGTACTTC CASSKGLARYEQYF
. TRBJ1-1 . TRBV18 TGTGCCAGCTCACCACCTCCGGGAAAGGGGAGTTGGACTGAAGCTTTCTTT CASSPPPGKGSWTEAFF
TRBD1 TRBJ2-7 . TRBV7-9 TGTGCCAGCACCCACCGGGACAGGTCCTACGAGCAGTACTTC CASTHRDRSYEQYF
TRBD2 TRBJ2-1 . TRBV30 TGTGCCTGGAGTGTGCGGCGGGGGAGCTCCTACAATGAGCAGTTCTTC CAWSVRRGSSYNEQFF
. TRBJ2-3 few TRBV6-6 TGTGCCAGCAGTTCCATCAGGGATACGCAGTATTTT CASSSIRDTQYF
TRBD1 TRBJ2-7 . TRBV7-9 TGTGCCAGCAGCTCCCCGGGACAGGGCGACCACGAGCAGTACTTC CASSSPGQGDHEQYF
. TRBJ2-4 . TRBV19 TGTGCCAGTAGACCGGCCGAAGGGCCCCCTAAAAACATTCAGTACTTC CASRPAEGPPKNIQYF
TRBD2 TRBJ2-3 . TRBV10-1 TGCGCCAGCAGTGAGGGGAGGGGAGGCACAGATACGCAGTATTTT CASSEGRGGTDTQYF
. TRBJ2-2 . TRBV5-1 TGCGCCAGCAGCTTGGGGGTTTTACGTTCCGGGGAGCTGTTTTTT CASSLGVLRSGELFF
TRBD1 TRBJ2-2 . TRBV9 TGTGCCAGCAGCTTACGTAACAGGGGCACCGGGGAGCTGTTTTTT CASSLRNRGTGELFF
TRBD2 TRBJ2-7 . TRBV28 TGTGCCAGCAGCCCCGGCGGGGGGATTGCCTACGAGCAGTACTTC CASSPGGGIAYEQYF
. TRBJ2-3 . TRBV5-6 TGTGCCAGCAGCTTGGAAGGTGGCACAGATACGCAGTATTTT CASSLEGGTDTQYF
. TRBJ1-3 . TRBV7-9 TGTGCCAGCAGGGGATCGGACAGCATGAGCTCTGGAAACACCATATATTTT CASRGSDSMSSGNTIYF
TRBD2 TRBJ2-3 . TRBV28 TGTGCCAGCAGTTTGAGCGGGGGGGACACAGATACGCAGTATTTT CASSLSGGDTDTQYF
. TRBJ1-4 . TRBV7-9 TGTGCCAGCAGCGGCCGGGACGGGGTTAATGAAAAACTGTTTTTT CASSGRDGVNEKLFF
. TRBJ1-1 . TRBV6-5 TGTGCCAGCGAGGGGACTGAAGCTTTCTTT CASEGTEAFF
. TRBJ2-1 . TRBV9 TGTGCCAGCAGCGTAGCTGGCAGAAGCTCCTACAATGAGCAGTTCTTC CASSVAGRSSYNEQFF
. TRBJ1-5 . TRBV4-1 TGCGCCAGCAGCCGCCACTGGGATAGCAATCAGCCCCAGCATTTT CASSRHWDSNQPQHF
. TRBJ1-5 . TRBV30 TGTGCCTGGTCCGACGGGGGCGTAAGCAATCAGCCCCAGCATTTT CAWSDGGVSNQPQHF
TRBD1 TRBJ2-5 . TRBV7-9 TGTGCCAGCAGCTCGGGACAGGGTGAAAAAGAGACCCAGTACTTC CASSSGQGEKETQYF
TRBD2 TRBJ2-4 . TRBV30 TGTGCCTGGAGTGCTATTAGCGGGAGACGGACCAAAAACATTCAGTACTTC CAWSAISGRRTKNIQYF
. TRBJ2-7 . TRBV28 TGTGCCAGCAGTTACCCCCGCTATTCCTACGAGCAGTACTTC CASSYPRYSYEQYF
. TRBJ2-7 . TRBV30 TGTGCCTGGACGGGCAGGGTTTCCTACGAGCAGTACTTC CAWTGRVSYEQYF
TRBD1 TRBJ2-6 . TRBV15 TGTGCCACCTACAGGGGTGGGCTCTCTGGGGCCAACGTCCTGACTTTC CATYRGGLSGANVLTF
TRBD1 TRBJ2-3 . TRBV7-9 TGTGCCAGCAGTCCCGGGACAGGGGCGGCAGATACGCAGTATTTT CASSPGTGAADTQYF
TRBD1 TRBJ1-2 . TRBV4-1 TGCGCCAGCAGCCAGCCCGGACAGGGCGCCTTCTATGGCTACACCTTC CASSQPGQGAFYGYTF
. TRBJ2-1 . TRBV6-6 TGTGCCAGCACTTCCCAAGACAGGCTCTCCTACAATGAGCAGTTCTTC CASTSQDRLSYNEQFF
. TRBJ2-7 once TRBV12-1 TGTGCCAGCAGCTTACCCCAAGAGGGGGGCATAGCGGGACCTACCTACGAGCAGTACTTC CASSLPQEGGIAGPTYEQYF
. TRBJ1-2 . TRBV7-9 TGTGCCAGCAGCTTCTCCCGGGATAACTATGGCTACACCTTC CASSFSRDNYGYTF
. TRBJ2-3 . TRBV20-1 TGCAGCCTCACCACAGATACGCAGTATTTT CSLTTDTQYF
. TRBJ2-1 . TRBV12-1 TGTGCCAGCTGCGGGGCGAGCGGGGATGAGCAGTTCTTC CASCGASGDEQFF
. TRBJ1-4 . TRBV7-3 TGTGCCAGCAGCCCTGGGACTGCAACTAATGAAAAACTGTTTTTT CASSPGTATNEKLFF
TRBD2 TRBJ2-5 . TRBV11-2 TGTGCCAGCAGCTCCTCTCGTGGGCTAGCGGGAGAGACCCAGTACTTC CASSSSRGLAGETQYF
. TRBJ2-7 . TRBV19 TGTGCCAGTAGTATAGGGAGCTCCTACGAGCAGTACTTC CASSIGSSYEQYF
. TRBJ1-1 few TRBV6-5 TGTGCCAGCGGTTCCACTGAAGCTTTCTTT CASGSTEAFF
. TRBJ1-4 many TRBV6-5 TGTGCCAGCAGTTATTTCCAGGGATCTGAAAAACTGTTTTTT CASSYFQGSEKLFF
. TRBJ2-7 . TRBV5-6 TGTGCCAGCAGCTTGGGATTGTACGAGCAGTACTTC CASSLGLYEQYF
. TRBJ2-7 . TRBV27 TGTGCCAGCTCAGGCCCCTACGAGCAGTACTTC CASSGPYEQYF
. TRBJ2-1 . TRBV13 TGTGCCAGCAGCCCCCCTTTGCGGTACAATGAGCAGTTCTTC CASSPPLRYNEQFF
TRBD1 TRBJ1-4 . TRBV2 TGTGCCAGCAGAGCCGGGACAGGGGTGACGGAAAAACTGTTTTTT CASRAGTGVTEKLFF
. TRBJ2-7 . TRBV5-6 TGTGCCAGCAGCTTGCTCCCCGAGCAGTACTTC CASSLLPEQYF
TRBD2 TRBJ2-5 . TRBV4-2 TGTGCCAGCAGCTACACGACTAGCGGGGAGCAAGAGACCCAGTACTTC CASSYTTSGEQETQYF
TRBD1 TRBJ2-7 . TRBV5-1 TGCGCCAGCAGCAAGGGACAGGGCCACGAGCAGTACTTC CASSKGQGHEQYF
TRBD2 TRBJ2-3 few TRBV6-1 TGTGCCAGCAGTGGATCTAGCGGGAGCCCAGATACGCAGTATTTT CASSGSSGSPDTQYF
. TRBJ1-5 . TRBV19 TGTGCCAGTAGTATATCAGCGGGGCCTCAGCCCCAGCATTTT CASSISAGPQPQHF
. TRBJ1-6 . TRBV9 TGTGCCAGCAGCGTAGGAAGGGGAAGAGATTCACCCCTCCACTTT CASSVGRGRDSPLHF
TRBD2 TRBJ2-7 . TRBV5-1 TGCGCCAGCAGCCGACGGGGGGATCTTTCCTACGAGCAGTACTTC CASSRRGDLSYEQYF